This is a list of T cell receptor beta chains from one sample in a study of blood T cells in healthy people across ages. A single record per CDR3 protein comes from TCRdb applying MiXCR to the 5' RACE reads. The table lists over 700,000 distinct CDR3 sequences, roughly 53% of them singletons, with about 38% in the top ten. Input material: blood. These receptors came from a man aged 80 or over in good health. Each CDR3 is given with its conserved first and last residue. The D gene is left open where the match is weak. Clone size, where shown, is once, few, many, or a class for clones that have expanded.

clone_size j_call d_call v_call cdr3_nt cdr3_aa
- TRBJ1-5 - TRBV20-1 TGCAGTGCTAGAGCTAGACAAGTCAATCAGCCCCAGCATTTT CSARARQVNQPQHF
- TRBJ2-5 - TRBV5-6 TGTGCCAGCAGCTTCCTCGAGCCCTTCCAAGAGACCCAGTACTTC CASSFLEPFQETQYF
few TRBJ2-6 - TRBV7-8 TGTGCCAGCAGCTTACCCCGGTTTAGCTCTGGGGCCAACGTCCTGACTTTC CASSLPRFSSGANVLTF
- TRBJ1-1 - TRBV24-1 TGTGCCACCAGGTCAGGGAGGAGGAACACTGAAGCTTTCTTT CATRSGRRNTEAFF
few TRBJ2-3 TRBD1 TRBV2 TGTGCCAGCACCAGGACAGGTGACAGATACGCGTATTTT CASTRTGDRYAYF
- TRBJ2-4 - TRBV12-3/TRBV12-4 TGTGCCAGCCGACTGTCAGGGACCTGGAACATTCAGTACTTC CASRLSGTWNIQYF
- TRBJ2-1 TRBD2 TRBV20-1 TGCAGTGCTAGAGATGTGGGGGAGGGCCGCAGTGAGCAGTTCTTC CSARDVGEGRSEQFF
- TRBJ2-3 - TRBV10-1 TGCGCCAGCGGACCCTCCAACACAGATACGCAGTATTTT CASGPSNTDTQYF
- TRBJ1-2 TRBD1 TRBV7-2 TGTGCCAGCAGCTTCCGGGACAGGGATGGCTACACCTTC CASSFRDRDGYTF
- TRBJ2-2 - TRBV7-3 TGTGCCAGCAGCCTTGCGCGCGGGGAGCTGTTTTTT CASSLARGELFF
few TRBJ2-1 - TRBV7-2 TGTGCCAGCAGCTTAGTGGCGGGGCGCCCCTACAATGAGCAGTTCTTC CASSLVAGRPYNEQFF
- TRBJ2-1 - TRBV5-1 TGCGCCAGCAGCTTAGGGGGGTGGTACAATGAGCAGTTCTTC CASSLGGWYNEQFF
- TRBJ2-7 - TRBV5-1 TGCGCCAGCAGCTTGGCCGGCCTCAGCGAGCAGTACTTC CASSLAGLSEQYF
- TRBJ2-5 - TRBV7-8 TGTGCCAGCAGCCACTACCAGAGTGGGGCCCAGTACTTC CASSHYQSGAQYF
- TRBJ2-1 TRBD2 TRBV20-1 TGCAGTGCTACCATAGCGGGAGAGGGGATTGACCAAGAGACCCAGTTCTTC CSATIAGEGIDQETQFF
few TRBJ2-7 TRBD1 TRBV18 TGTGCCAGCTCACCGGGACAGGGGGCGAACGAGCAGTACTTC CASSPGQGANEQYF
few TRBJ1-2 - TRBV9 TGTGCCAGCAGCGTAGGGGAGGGGCCGGGCTATGGCTACACCTTC CASSVGEGPGYGYTF
- TRBJ2-3 TRBD2 TRBV7-2 TGTGCCAGCAGCGATAGCGGGGGGGCAGATACGCAGTATTTT CASSDSGGADTQYF
- TRBJ2-4 - TRBV9 TGTGCCAGCAGCGTAGGTCCGGGGGCATTAAACATTCAGTACTTC CASSVGPGALNIQYF
- TRBJ2-4 - TRBV6-6 TGTGCCAGCAGATCCCCCAGGAACATTCAGTACTTC CASRSPRNIQYF
few TRBJ1-6 TRBD1 TRBV20-1 TGCAGTGCTAGGACAGGGATTGGAAATTCACCCCTCCACTTT CSARTGIGNSPLHF
- TRBJ2-5 - TRBV2 TGTGCCAGCAGCGGGAGCTGGGTTGAGACCCAGTACTTC CASSGSWVETQYF
- TRBJ2-5 TRBD2 TRBV29-1 TGCGGCGTTCTTCGGACTAGCCAAGAGACCCAGTACTTC CGVLRTSQETQYF
few TRBJ2-1 - TRBV7-6 TGTGCCAGCAGCTTAGTTCCCCAGGGTAATGAGCAGTTCTTC CASSLVPQGNEQFF
few TRBJ2-3 TRBD2 TRBV3-1 TGTGCCAGCAGCCAAAGCGGGACTAGCGGGGCTCCAAATACGCAGTATTTT CASSQSGTSGAPNTQYF
- TRBJ2-1 TRBD2 TRBV12-3/TRBV12-4 TGTGCCAGCAGTACACAACTACTAGCGGCTGCCTACAATGAGCAGTTCTTC CASSTQLLAAAYNEQFF
few TRBJ2-3 TRBD1 TRBV28 TGTGCCAGCAGTTCCCTTCTCCGGGACAGGGGGCAGGGTAGAACCACAGATACGCAGTATTTT CASSSLLRDRGQGRTTDTQYF
- TRBJ2-5 - TRBV29-1 TGCAGCGCCCGAGTGGTGAGGGAGACCCAGTACTTC CSARVVRETQYF
- TRBJ2-1 TRBD1 TRBV6-1 TGTGCCAGCAGGGACACAAGGGGACAGGCGATCTACAATGAGCAGTTCTTC CASRDTRGQAIYNEQFF